The source of this TCR beta chain is a study of cytomegalovirus exposure and HLA in healthy donors. The wider study: Assignment to the Caucasian-associated ancestry cluster applied to around 82% of the 300 to 500 genotyped donors.

The CDR3 is made up of 17 amino acids. With 0 bases removed from V and 6 bases from J, the gap between germline ends came to 19 bases. Germline V gives CDR1 MGHRA, CDR2 YSYEKL. Points on this clone: Its specificity is unknown.

Vbeta (60) and Jbeta (13) primers were used in the PCR. Libraries were prepared by immunoSEQ multiplex PCR; TCRdb keeps only in-frame clonotypes and omits some of them. In the table there are 150,000 to 200,000 clones, around 81% of which are singletons. Whole-study findings and limits: Three of the chains that were CMV-associated were confirmed in vitro to be specific for CMV antigens. Later analysis revealed greater clonal expansion in HLA-associated TCR beta chains than in equally common others. The authors excluded some V segments, including TRBV6-2 and TRBV6-3, as indistinguishable.

The chain is built from TRBV4-1 and TRBJ2-3, with D perhaps TRBD2 (7 bases). The sample was PBMCs. This TCR came from a woman aged 18-29 years in good health and CMV-seropositive. This CDR3 is CASSQEVTGGSVDTQYF. DNA for the CDR3: TGCGCCAGCAGCCAAGAGGTCACGGGGGGCTCGGTGGATACGCAGTATTTT.